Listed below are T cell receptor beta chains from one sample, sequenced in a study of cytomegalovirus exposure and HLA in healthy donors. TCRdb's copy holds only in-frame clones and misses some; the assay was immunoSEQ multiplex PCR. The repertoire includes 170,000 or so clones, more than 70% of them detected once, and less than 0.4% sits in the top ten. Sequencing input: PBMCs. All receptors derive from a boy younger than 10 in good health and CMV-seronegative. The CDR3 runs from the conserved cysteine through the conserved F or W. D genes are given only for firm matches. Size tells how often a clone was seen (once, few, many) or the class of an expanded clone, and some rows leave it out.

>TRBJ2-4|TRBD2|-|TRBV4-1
TGCGCCAGCAGCCTGCCCCCCGGGACTAGATCCGCCAACATTCAGTACTTC
CASSLPPGTRSANIQYF
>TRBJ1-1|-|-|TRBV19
TGTGCCAGTAGTAAACGGACAGCCACGCGCACTGAAGCTTTCTTT
CASSKRTATRTEAFF
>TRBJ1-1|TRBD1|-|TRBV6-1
TGTGCCAGCAGCATTTATACAGGGGGCATTGCTGAAGCTTTCTTT
CASSIYTGGIAEAFF
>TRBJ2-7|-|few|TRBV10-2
TGCGCCAGCAGTGAGTCTCGGTACGAGCAGTACTTC
CASSESRYEQYF
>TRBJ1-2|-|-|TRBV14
TGTGCCAGCAGCCAAAGGGGCACAAACATCTATGGCTACACCTTC
CASSQRGTNIYGYTF
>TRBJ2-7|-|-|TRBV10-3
TGTGCCATCAGTGACTCGGCAGGGGTCTACGAGCAGTACTTC
CAISDSAGVYEQYF
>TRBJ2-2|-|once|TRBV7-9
TGTGCCAGCAGCTTAGCGCCGGGACAAATCACCGGGGAGCTGTTTTTT
CASSLAPGQITGELFF
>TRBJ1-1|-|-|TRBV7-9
TGTGCCAGCAGCTTAGTGAGGGTCAGAATTGAAGCTTTCTTT
CASSLVRVRIEAFF
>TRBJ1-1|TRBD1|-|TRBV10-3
TGTGCCATCAGTGAGTCCGGACAGGGGTTTACTGAAGCTTTCTTT
CAISESGQGFTEAFF
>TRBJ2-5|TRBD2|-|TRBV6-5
TGTGCCAGCAGTTTTGGGGGGGAGGAGACCCAGTACTTC
CASSFGGEETQYF
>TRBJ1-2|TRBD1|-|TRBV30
TGTGCCTGGAGTGTACAGGGGGAGACCTATGGCTACACCTTC
CAWSVQGETYGYTF
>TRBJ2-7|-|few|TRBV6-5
TGTGCCAGCAGTTACTCCCTCGACGAGCAGTACTTC
CASSYSLDEQYF
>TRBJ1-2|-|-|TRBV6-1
TGTGCCAGCAGTGAAGGCAGGGAAGTATCGGGCTACACCTTC
CASSEGREVSGYTF
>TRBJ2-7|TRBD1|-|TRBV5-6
TGTGCCAGCAGCTCCCCGGGACAGCAGCCCTCCTACGAGCAGTACTTC
CASSSPGQQPSYEQYF
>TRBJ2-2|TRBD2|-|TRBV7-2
TGTGCCAGCAGCCGACTAGCGGGAGACGCCGGGGAGCTGTTTTTT
CASSRLAGDAGELFF
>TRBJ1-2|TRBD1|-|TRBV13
TGTGCCAGCAGGAGTCGGGACAGGGACTATGGCTACACCTTC
CASRSRDRDYGYTF
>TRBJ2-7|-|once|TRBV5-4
TGTGCCAGCAGCTTCCATCCGGTAAGCTCCTACGAGCAGTACTTC
CASSFHPVSSYEQYF
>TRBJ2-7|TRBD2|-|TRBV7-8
TGTGCCAGCAGCCGTCCGGGACTACCCACCTACGAGCAGTACTTC
CASSRPGLPTYEQYF
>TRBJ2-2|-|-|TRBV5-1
TGCGCCAGCAGCCCAGTCCGAAGGAGGTCCGGGGAGCTGTTTTTT
CASSPVRRRSGELFF
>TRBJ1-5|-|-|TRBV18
TGTGCCAGCCGAGACAGTGCCAATCAGCCCCAGCATTTT
CASRDSANQPQHF
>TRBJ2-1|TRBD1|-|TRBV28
TGTGCCAGCAGTTTGGGCCCCGGGACAGGAACCTACAATGAGCAGTTCTTC
CASSLGPGTGTYNEQFF
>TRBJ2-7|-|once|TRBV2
TGTGCCAGCAGTCCCACGGGGGCCTACGAGCAGTACTTC
CASSPTGAYEQYF
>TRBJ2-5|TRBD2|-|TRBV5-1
TGCGCCAGCAGACTAGCGGGACAAGAGACCCAGTACTTC
CASRLAGQETQYF
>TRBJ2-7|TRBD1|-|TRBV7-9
TGTGCCAGCAGCCAAACGACAGGGAACCGCTACGAGCAGTACTTC
CASSQTTGNRYEQYF
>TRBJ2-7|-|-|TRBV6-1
TGTGCCAGCAGTGAGGGGGAGGTCTACGAGCAGTACTTC
CASSEGEVYEQYF
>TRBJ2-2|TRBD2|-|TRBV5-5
TGTGCCAGCAGCGGTAGCGGGACCGACACCGGGGAGCTGTTTTTT
CASSGSGTDTGELFF